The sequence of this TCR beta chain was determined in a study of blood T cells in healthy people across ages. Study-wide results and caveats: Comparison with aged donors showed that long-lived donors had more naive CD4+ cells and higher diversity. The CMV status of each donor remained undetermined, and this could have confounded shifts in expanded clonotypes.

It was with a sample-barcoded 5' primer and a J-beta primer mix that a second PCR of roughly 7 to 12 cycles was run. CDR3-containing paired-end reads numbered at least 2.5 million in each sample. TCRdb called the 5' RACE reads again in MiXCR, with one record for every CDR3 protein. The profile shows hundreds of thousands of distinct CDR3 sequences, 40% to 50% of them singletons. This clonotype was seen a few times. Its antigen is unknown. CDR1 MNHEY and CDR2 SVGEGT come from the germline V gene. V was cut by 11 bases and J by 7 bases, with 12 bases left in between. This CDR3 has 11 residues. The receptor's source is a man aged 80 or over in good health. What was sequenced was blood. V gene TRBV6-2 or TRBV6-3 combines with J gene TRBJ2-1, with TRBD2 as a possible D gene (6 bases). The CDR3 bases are TGTGCCGGCTCTCGGGGGAATGAGCAGTTCTTC. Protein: CAGSRGNEQFF.